The 5 T cell receptor beta chains presented below share a single source sample, sequenced in a study of T cell responses to AZD1222 COVID-19 vaccine. Here immunoSEQ multiplex PCR was the method, and the copy in TCRdb shows in-frame clones only, minus some. This repertoire shows some 130,000 clones, roughly 90% found once; its top ten account for 4.5% to 6.5%. The material was peripheral blood, obtained on day 0 of AZD1222 vaccination. The receptor set was obtained from an adult in good health.

The rearrangement links TRBV18 to TRBJ1-1, with D uncertain. There are 13 residues in the CDR3. Trimming took off 2 bases at V and 6 bases at J, with 10 bases between the two ends. Germline CDR1 is KGHSH and CDR2 is LQKENI. This CDR3 is CASSPFADAEAFF. CDR3 sequence (DNA): TGTGCCAGCTCACCATTCGCTGATGCTGAAGCTTTCTTT. Supplemented by reference TRBV18 and TRBJ1-1, the full variable domain reads NAGVMQNPRHLVRRRGQEARLRCSPMKGHSHVYWYRQLPEEGLKFMVYLQKENIIDESGMPKERFSAEFPKEGPSILRIQQVVRGDSAAYFCASSPFADAEAFFGQGTRLTVV.

The J gene is TRBJ1-1, the V gene TRBV27; the match to TRBD1 covers 8 bases. This CDR3 spans 14 amino acids. V dropped 8 bases and J dropped 4; count of bases not matched to a gene: 9. CDR1 is MNHEY, CDR2 SMNVEV, per germline (reference sequence). The chain's CDR3 is CASGANRGVTEAFF. Written as DNA, the CDR3 is TGTGCCAGCGGGGCAAACAGGGGGGTCACTGAAGCTTTCTTT.

The chain uses TRBV21-1 and TRBJ2-2; the table's D call TRBD1 went unverified against the DNA. TRBV21-1 is a pseudogene segment. The CDR3 is made up of 16 amino acids. The CDR3 sequence is CASNPMGAVNTGELFF. For the CDR3, the DNA is TGTGCCAGCAACCCTATGGGGGCGGTGAACACCGGGGAGCTGTTTTTT.

The chain carries TRBV6-4 and TRBJ2-2; possibly TRBD1 for D (6 bases). The CDR3 is made up of 14 amino acids. CDR1 and CDR2 from the germline V gene are MRHNA and SNTAGT. V was pared by 10 bases and J by 6 bases, with 18 bases between. The chain's CDR3 is CATAGDGDPGELFF. The DNA for the CDR3 is TGTGCCACGGCAGGGGACGGTGACCCCGGGGAGCTGTTTTTT.

The chain couples TRBV29-1 to TRBJ2-7; 10 nucleotides line up with TRBD1. V lost 0 bases, J lost 1 base, and 27 bases stayed unmatched. This CDR3 comprises 23 residues. Germline lookup yields CDR1 SQVTM and CDR2 ANQGSEA. The CDR3: CSVEDLQDQGEAPGTGDSYEQYF. CDR3 coding DNA: TGCAGCGTTGAAGATCTCCAAGACCAGGGGGAAGCCCCCGGGACAGGGGATTCCTACGAGCAGTACTTC.